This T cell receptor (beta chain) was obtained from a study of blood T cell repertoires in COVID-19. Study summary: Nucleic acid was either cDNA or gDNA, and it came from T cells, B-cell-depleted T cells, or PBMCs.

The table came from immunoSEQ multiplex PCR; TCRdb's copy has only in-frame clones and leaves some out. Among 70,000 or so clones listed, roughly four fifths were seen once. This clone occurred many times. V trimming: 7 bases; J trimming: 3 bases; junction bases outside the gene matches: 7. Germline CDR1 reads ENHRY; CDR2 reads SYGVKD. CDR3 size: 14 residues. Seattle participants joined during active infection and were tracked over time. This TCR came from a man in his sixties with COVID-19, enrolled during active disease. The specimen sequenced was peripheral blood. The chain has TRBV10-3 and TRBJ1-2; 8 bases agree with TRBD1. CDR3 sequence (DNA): TGTGCCATCACACGGGACAGGACCCACTATGGCTACACCTTC. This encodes CAITRDRTHYGYTF.